This T cell receptor (beta chain) comes out of a study of human T cells and chemical hapten exposure. Time point described: pre-sensitization, week 0. Indicated treatment: therapeutic diphenylcyclopropenone sensitization with weekly scalp DPC. J was trimmed by 6 bases and V by 2 bases; bases with no gene match: 13. CDR3 size: 16 residues. Germline V gene data show CDR1 as DFQATT and CDR2 as SNEGSKA (reference sequence). Via MiXCR, TCRdb re-called the RACE reads, giving one row per CDR3 protein. The repertoire holds 180,000 or so distinct CDR3 sequences, with 25% to 30% as singletons. The receptor comes from a woman in her thirties with alopecia areata. Some clones in this sample may be carry-over from other donors' samples. The starting material was whole blood, obtained in connection with sensitization to the hapten diphenylcyclopropenone (DPC). The chain employs TRBV20-1 and TRBJ2-3, with 8 bases lining up with TRBD2. This chain's CDR3 is CSARLAGGPHMDTQYF. CDR3 nucleotides: TGCAGTGCTAGACTAGCGGGCGGACCCCACATGGATACGCAGTATTTT.